This T cell receptor beta chain was identified during a study of cytomegalovirus exposure and HLA in healthy donors. General study results and limits: In vitro, a few CMV-associated chains proved specific for CMV antigens. A list of approximately 150 TCR beta chains associated with cytomegalovirus was given.

CDR1 LNHNV and CDR2 YYDKDF come from the germline V gene (reference sequence). Trimming took off 5 bases at V and 2 bases at J, with 9 bases between the two ends. This CDR3 has 13 amino acids. Using immunoSEQ multiplex PCR, the repertoire was profiled, and TCRdb retains in-frame clones only, with some absent. This table holds about 160,000 clones, just under 90% found once. Remarks on this clone: No antigen is known for it.

The receptor was isolated from a man between 18 and 35 years old in good health and CMV-seropositive. This chain uses TRBV15 with TRBJ1-1; D is ambiguous. The source material was PBMCs. Written as DNA, the CDR3 is TGTGCCACCAGCGCATACTTTAACACTGAAGCTTTCTTT. Translation: CATSAYFNTEAFF.